These T cell receptor beta chains were read from a single sample in a study of blood T cells in healthy people across ages. TCRdb ran MiXCR on the 5' RACE reads and lists one entry per CDR3 protein. The repertoire holds around 1.5 million distinct CDR3 sequences, with roughly 60% as singletons. Sequenced input: blood. These receptors were taken from a man between 18 and 29 years old in good health. CDR3s include the opening cysteine and the closing phenylalanine or tryptophan.

v_gene,j_gene,CDR3aa
TRBV12-3/TRBV12-4,TRBJ2-7,CASSFRGQISYEQYF
TRBV24-1,TRBJ1-6,CATSDLERRSSYNSPLHF
TRBV7-2,NA,CASSGRVRGEGIQYF
TRBV6-6,TRBJ1-5,CTSSYPDGSNQPQHF
TRBV3-1,TRBJ1-2,CASSPGTAIFYGYTF
TRBV10-3,TRBJ2-1,CAISPEREQFF
TRBV27,TRBJ2-7,CASGVEGGLGEQYF
TRBV13,TRBJ1-2,CASSLSGTGGASEGYTF
TRBV13,TRBJ1-6,CASSNAGTENSPLHF
TRBV9,TRBJ2-1,CASSVVWGPPRNPYNEQFF
TRBV19,TRBJ2-1,CASRGTGTTYNEQFF
TRBV4-1,TRBJ1-2,CASSHPTRNPYGYTF
TRBV7-9,TRBJ2-7,CASSLVSWGEGRNYEQYF
TRBV7-9,TRBJ1-2,CASSLTPGQGASDYGYTF
TRBV7-2,TRBJ1-4,CASSFGATNEKLFF
TRBV29-1,TRBJ2-5,CNVESNGPRGEQYF
TRBV5-6,TRBJ2-5,CASSLQVVRPQREQYF
TRBV7-6,TRBJ2-1,CASSLLDPEQFF
TRBV7-9,TRBJ2-1,CASSSSPVGRDEDNEQFF
TRBV9,TRBJ1-2,CASSVRDRGLGYTF
TRBV6-2/TRBV6-3,TRBJ1-1,CASSYSSRTEAFF
TRBV4-2,TRBJ2-1,CASSLLYGTGVDEQFF
TRBV27,TRBJ2-1,CASSFLARDEQFF
TRBV7-2,TRBJ2-1,CASSFTAGGHNEQFF
TRBV18,TRBJ1-1,CASSPQSPEAFF
TRBV20-1,TRBJ1-3,CSASYRANTIYF
TRBV12-3/TRBV12-4,TRBJ2-5,CASSLDADLGEQYF
TRBV7-9,TRBJ1-2,CASSVQYGYTF
TRBV2,TRBJ2-2,CASTGRTWLTGELFF
TRBV3-1,TRBJ1-1,CASSPVHSNTEAFF
TRBV20-1,TRBJ2-2,CSASPTSGRRTGELFF
TRBV12-3/TRBV12-4,TRBJ1-2,CASSLQGYGSGYTF
TRBV20-1,TRBJ1-6,CSARDLAGGSPLHF
TRBV11-2,TRBJ2-5,CASSLEGRVIGETQYF
TRBV3-1,TRBJ1-6,CASSQVSGQFYNSPLHF
TRBV7-2,NA,CASRGRTGRETQYF
TRBV7-8,TRBJ1-4,CASSLTGDNEKLFF
TRBV25-1,TRBJ2-5,CASSVRDRGLEETQYF
TRBV4-1,TRBJ1-1,CASRRNTEAFF